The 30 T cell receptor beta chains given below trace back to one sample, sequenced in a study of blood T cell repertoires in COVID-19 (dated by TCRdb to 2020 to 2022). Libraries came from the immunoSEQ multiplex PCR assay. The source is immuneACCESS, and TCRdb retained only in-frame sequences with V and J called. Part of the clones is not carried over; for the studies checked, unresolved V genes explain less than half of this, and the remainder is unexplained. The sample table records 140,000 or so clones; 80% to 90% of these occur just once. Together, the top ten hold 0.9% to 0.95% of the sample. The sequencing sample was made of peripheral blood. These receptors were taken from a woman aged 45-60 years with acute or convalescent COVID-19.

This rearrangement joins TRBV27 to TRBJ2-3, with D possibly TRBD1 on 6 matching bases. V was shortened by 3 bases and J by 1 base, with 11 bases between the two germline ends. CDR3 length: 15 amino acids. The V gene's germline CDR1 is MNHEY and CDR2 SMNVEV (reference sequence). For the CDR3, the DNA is TGTGCCAGCAGTTTGGGGGCAGGGGGCACAGATACGCAGTATTTT. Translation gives CASSLGAGGTDTQYF.

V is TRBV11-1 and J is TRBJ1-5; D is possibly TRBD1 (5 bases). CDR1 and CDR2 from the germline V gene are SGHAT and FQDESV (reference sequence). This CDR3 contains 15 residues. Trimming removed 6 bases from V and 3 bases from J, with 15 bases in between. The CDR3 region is CASSPDSTYNQPQHF. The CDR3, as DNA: TGTGCCAGCAGTCCTGACAGTACCTACAATCAGCCCCAGCATTTT.

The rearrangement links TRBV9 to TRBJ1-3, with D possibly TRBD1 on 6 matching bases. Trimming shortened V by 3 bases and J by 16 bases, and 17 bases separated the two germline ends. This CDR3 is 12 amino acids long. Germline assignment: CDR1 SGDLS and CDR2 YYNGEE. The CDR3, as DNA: TGTGCCAGCAGCGCGCCGGGACACGAACCCTATTTT. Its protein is CASSAPGHEPYF.

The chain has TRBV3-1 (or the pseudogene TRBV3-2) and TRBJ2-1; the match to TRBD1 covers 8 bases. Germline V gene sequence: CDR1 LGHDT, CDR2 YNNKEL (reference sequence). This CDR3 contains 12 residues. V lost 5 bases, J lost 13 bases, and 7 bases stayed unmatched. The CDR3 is CASSYPGQGQFF. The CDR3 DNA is TGTGCCAGCAGCTACCCTGGACAGGGCCAGTTCTTC.

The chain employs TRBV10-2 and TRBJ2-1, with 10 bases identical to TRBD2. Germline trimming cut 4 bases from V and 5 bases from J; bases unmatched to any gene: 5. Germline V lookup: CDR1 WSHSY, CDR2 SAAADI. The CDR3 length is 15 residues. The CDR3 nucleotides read TGCGCCAGCAGTGTGGCTAGCGGGGGCCACAATGAGCAGTTCTTC. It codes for CASSVASGGHNEQFF.

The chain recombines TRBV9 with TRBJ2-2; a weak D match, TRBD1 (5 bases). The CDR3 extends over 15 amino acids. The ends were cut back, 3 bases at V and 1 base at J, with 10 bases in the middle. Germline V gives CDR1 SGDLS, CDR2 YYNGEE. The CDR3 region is CASSAGHLNTGELFF. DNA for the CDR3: TGTGCCAGCAGCGCCGGACACTTGAACACCGGGGAGCTGTTTTTT.

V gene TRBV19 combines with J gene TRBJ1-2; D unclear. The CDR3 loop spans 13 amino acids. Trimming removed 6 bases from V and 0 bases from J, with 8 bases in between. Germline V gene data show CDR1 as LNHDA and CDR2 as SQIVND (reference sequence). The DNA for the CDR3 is TGTGCCAGTAGGGCAGACTCTAACTATGGCTACACCTTC. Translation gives CASRADSNYGYTF.

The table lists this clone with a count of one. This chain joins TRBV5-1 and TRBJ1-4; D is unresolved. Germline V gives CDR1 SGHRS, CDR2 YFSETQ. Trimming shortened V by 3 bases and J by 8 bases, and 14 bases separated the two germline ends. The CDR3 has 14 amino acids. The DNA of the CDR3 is TGCGCCAGCAGCTCCGAGAGGGTCAACGAAAAACTGTTTTTT. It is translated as CASSSERVNEKLFF.

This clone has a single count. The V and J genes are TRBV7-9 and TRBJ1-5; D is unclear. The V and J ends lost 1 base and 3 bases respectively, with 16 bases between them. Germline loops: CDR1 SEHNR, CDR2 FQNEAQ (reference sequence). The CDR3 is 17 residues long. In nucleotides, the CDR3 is TGTGCCAGCAGCTTAGAGCAAAGGTCAGGCCTCAATCAGCCCCAGCATTTT. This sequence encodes CASSLEQRSGLNQPQHF.

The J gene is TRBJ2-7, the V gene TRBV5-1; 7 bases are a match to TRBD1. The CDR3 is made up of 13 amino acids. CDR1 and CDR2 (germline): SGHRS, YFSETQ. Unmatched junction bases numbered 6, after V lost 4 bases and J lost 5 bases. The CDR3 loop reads CASSILTGDEQYF. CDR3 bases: TGCGCCAGCAGCATCCTAACAGGGGACGAGCAGTACTTC.

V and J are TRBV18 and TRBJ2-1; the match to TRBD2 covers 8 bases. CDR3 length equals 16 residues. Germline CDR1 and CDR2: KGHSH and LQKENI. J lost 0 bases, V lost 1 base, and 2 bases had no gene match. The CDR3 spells CASSPRSGSSYNEQFF. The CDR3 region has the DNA TGTGCCAGCTCACCACGAAGCGGGAGCTCCTACAATGAGCAGTTCTTC.

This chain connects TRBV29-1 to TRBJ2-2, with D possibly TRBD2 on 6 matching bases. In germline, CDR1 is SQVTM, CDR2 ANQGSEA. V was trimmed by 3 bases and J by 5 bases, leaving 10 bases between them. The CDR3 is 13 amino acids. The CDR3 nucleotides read TGCAGCGTTGACCAGGAGGGGACCGGGGAGCTGTTTTTT. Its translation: CSVDQEGTGELFF.

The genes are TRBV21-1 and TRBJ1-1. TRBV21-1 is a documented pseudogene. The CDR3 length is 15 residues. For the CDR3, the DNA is TGTGCCAGCAGCAAAGGCGGAGAACGCTACACTGAAGCTTTCTTT. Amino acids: CASSKGGERYTEAFF.

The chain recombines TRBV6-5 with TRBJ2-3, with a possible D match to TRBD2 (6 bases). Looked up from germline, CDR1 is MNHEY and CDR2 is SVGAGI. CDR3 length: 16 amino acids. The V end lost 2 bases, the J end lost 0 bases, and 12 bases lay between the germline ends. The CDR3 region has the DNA TGTGCCAGCAGTTACAGTCGGGGGACTAGCACAGATACGCAGTATTTT. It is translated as CASSYSRGTSTDTQYF.

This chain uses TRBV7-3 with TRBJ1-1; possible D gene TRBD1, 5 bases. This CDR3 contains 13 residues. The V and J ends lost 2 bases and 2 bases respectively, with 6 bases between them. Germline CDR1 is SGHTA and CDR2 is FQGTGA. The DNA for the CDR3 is TGTGCCAGCAGCTTAGGACATAACACTGAAGCTTTCTTT. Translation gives CASSLGHNTEAFF.

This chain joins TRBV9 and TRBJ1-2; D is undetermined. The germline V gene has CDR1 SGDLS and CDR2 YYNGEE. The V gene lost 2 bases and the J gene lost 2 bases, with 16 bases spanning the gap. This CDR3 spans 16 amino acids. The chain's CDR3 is CASSVHLGDPNYGYTF. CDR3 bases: TGTGCCAGCAGCGTTCACCTCGGAGATCCGAACTATGGCTACACCTTC.

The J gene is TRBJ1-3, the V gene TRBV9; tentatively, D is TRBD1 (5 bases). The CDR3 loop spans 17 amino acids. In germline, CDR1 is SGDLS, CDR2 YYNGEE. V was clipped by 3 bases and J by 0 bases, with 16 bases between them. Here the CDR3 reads CASSEGGTPNSGNTIYF. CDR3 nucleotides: TGTGCCAGCAGCGAAGGTGGGACTCCGAACTCTGGAAACACCATATATTTT.

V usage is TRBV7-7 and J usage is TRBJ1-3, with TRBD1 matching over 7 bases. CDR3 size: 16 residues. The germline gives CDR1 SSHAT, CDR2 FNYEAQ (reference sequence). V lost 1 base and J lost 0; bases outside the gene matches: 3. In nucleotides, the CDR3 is TGTGCCAGCAGCTTAGGGGACAGCCTCTCTGGAAACACCATATATTTT. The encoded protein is CASSLGDSLSGNTIYF.

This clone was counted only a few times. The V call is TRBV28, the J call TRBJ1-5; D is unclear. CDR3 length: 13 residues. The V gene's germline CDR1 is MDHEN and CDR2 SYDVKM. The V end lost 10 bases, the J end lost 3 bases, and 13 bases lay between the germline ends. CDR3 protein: CATTRQVNQPQHF. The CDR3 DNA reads TGTGCCACCACCAGGCAGGTCAATCAGCCCCAGCATTTT.

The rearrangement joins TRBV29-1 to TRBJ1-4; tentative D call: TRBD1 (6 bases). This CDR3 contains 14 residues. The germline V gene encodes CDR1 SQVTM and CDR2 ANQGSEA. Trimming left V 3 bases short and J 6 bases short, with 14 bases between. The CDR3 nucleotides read TGCAGCGTTGATAGTACAGGGAGTCATGAAAAACTGTTTTTT. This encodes CSVDSTGSHEKLFF.

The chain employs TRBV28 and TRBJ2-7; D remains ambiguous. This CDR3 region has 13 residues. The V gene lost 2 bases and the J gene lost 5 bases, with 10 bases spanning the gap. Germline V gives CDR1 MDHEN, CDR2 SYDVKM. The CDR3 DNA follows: TGTGCCAGCAGTTTAGTCCAGGAACACGAGCAGTACTTC. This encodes CASSLVQEHEQYF.

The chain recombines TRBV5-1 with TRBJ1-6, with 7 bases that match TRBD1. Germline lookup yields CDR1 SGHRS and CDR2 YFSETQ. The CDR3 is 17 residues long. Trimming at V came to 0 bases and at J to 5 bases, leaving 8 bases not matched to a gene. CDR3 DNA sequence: TGCGCCAGCAGCTTGGTCCGGGACAGCTCTAATAATTCACCCCTCCACTTT. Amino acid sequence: CASSLVRDSSNNSPLHF. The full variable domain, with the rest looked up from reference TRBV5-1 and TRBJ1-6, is KAGVTQTPRYLIKTRGQQVTLSCSPISGHRSVSWYQQTPGQGLQFLFEYFSETQRNKGNFPGRFSGRQFSNSRSEMNVSTLELGDSALYLCASSLVRDSSNNSPLHFGNGTRLTVT.

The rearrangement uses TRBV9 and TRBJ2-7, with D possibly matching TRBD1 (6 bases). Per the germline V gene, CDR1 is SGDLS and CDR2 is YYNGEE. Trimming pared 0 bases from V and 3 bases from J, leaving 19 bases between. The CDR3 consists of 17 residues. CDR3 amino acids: CASSVATGLGQSYEQYF. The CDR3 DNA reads TGTGCCAGCAGCGTAGCTACGGGGCTAGGACAGAGCTACGAGCAGTACTTC.

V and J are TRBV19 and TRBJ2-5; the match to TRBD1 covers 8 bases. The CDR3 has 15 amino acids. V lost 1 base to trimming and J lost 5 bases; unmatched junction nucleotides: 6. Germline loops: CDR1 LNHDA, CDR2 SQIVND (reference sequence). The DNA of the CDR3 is TGTGCCAGTAGTATAGGGCAGGGGGCAAGGGAGACCCAGTACTTC. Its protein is CASSIGQGARETQYF.

As DNA, the CDR3 is TGTGCCACCAGCAGAGATGCCGGGAATAGCAATCAGCCCCAGCATTTT. It translates to CATSRDAGNSNQPQHF. The rearrangement uses TRBV15 and TRBJ1-5; D is unresolved. Germline V gene lookup returns CDR1 LNHNV and CDR2 YYDKDF (reference sequence). The CDR3 has 16 amino acids. V was shortened by 0 bases and J by 0 bases, with 9 bases between the two germline ends.

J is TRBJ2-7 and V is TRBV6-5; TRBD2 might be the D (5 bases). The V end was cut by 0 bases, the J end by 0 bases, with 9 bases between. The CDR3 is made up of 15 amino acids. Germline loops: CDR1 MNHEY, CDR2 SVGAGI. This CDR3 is CASSYSSDYSYEQYF. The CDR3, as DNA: TGTGCCAGCAGTTACTCTAGCGATTACTCCTACGAGCAGTACTTC.

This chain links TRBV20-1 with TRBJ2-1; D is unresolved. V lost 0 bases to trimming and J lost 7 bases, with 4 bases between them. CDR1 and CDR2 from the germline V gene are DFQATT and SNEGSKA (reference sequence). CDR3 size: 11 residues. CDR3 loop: CSARDSNEQFF. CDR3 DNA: TGCAGTGCTAGAGATTCGAATGAGCAGTTCTTC.

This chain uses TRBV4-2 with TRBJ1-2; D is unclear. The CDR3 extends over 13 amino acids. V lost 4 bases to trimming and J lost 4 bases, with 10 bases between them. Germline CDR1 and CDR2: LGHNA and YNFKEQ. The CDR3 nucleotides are TGTGCCAGCAGCCCTACAGAGGGCTATGGCTACACCTTC. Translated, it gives CASSPTEGYGYTF.

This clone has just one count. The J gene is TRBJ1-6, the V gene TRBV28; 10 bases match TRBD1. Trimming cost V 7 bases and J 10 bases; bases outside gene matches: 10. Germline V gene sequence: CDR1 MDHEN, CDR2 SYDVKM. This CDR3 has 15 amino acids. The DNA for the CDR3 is TGTGCCAGCACCCAACGGGGGACAGGGGACTCACCCCTCCACTTT. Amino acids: CASTQRGTGDSPLHF.

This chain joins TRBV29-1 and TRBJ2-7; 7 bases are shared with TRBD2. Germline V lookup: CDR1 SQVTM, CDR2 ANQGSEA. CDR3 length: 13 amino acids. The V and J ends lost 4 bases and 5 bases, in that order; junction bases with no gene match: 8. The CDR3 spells CSVGKAGENEQYF. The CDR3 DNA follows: TGCAGCGTTGGTAAGGCGGGGGAAAACGAGCAGTACTTC.